The present entry profiles one T cell receptor beta chain with its context. Measured with immunoSEQ multiplex PCR; TCRdb has only the in-frame clones, and not every one. Among tens of thousands of clones, roughly 95% were seen once, and the ten largest hold around 1.6%. This entry is derived from a study of cytomegalovirus exposure and HLA in healthy donors. Trimming stripped 4 bases from V and 4 bases from J, with 11 bases between. The CDR3 is made up of 14 amino acids. Germline V gives CDR1 KGHSH, CDR2 LQKENI. V usage is TRBV18 and J usage is TRBJ1-5; possible D gene TRBD1, 5 bases. Sequencing was carried out using PBMCs. This clonotype originated in a man aged 18 to 30 in good health and CMV-seropositive. The CDR3 coding sequence is TGTGCCAGCTCACGAGGGACTGAGAATCAGCCCCAGCATTTT. Protein: CASSRGTENQPQHF.